The 16 T cell receptor beta chains below come from one sample, sequenced in a study of T-cell memory formation after mild COVID-19. Via MiXCR, TCRdb re-called the 5' RACE reads, giving one row per CDR3 protein. Altogether 100,000 to 150,000 distinct CDR3 sequences are present, about 6.5% being singletons, with the ten largest covering about 2.2%. The sequencing sample was made of PBMCs or a T cell subset sorted from them (not recorded which). These TCRs come from an adult woman who had mild COVID-19 (a few samples of this study predate the infection). Cell type and time point are not known.

This clonotype appeared many times. V gene TRBV20-1 combines with J gene TRBJ2-1; 11 bases map to TRBD1. This CDR3 is 14 amino acids long. The germline V gene encodes CDR1 DFQATT and CDR2 SNEGSKA (reference sequence). Losses at the gene ends were 3 bases for V and 3 bases for J; bases not matched to a gene: 1. This chain's CDR3 is CSASGTGGYNEQFF. In DNA, the CDR3 is TGCAGTGCTAGTGGGACAGGGGGCTACAATGAGCAGTTCTTC.

Ten or more counts support this clonotype. The chain uses TRBV12-3 or TRBV12-4 and TRBJ2-7, with 9 bases that match TRBD1. The CDR3 extends over 15 amino acids. The J segment lost 7 bases and the V segment lost 3 bases, leaving 10 bases of the junction unmatched. The CDR3 is CASSLLGQGLGEQYF. The CDR3 DNA reads as TGTGCCAGCAGTTTGCTGGGACAGGGACTGGGGGAGCAGTACTTC.

This clonotype has at least ten counts. The J gene is TRBJ2-2, the V gene TRBV7-2; TRBD2 might be the D (7 bases). The CDR3 spans 16 residues. CDR1 SGHTA and CDR2 FQGNSA come from the germline V gene. V was trimmed by 6 bases and J by 5 bases, leaving 19 bases between them. This CDR3 reads CASRKGVLALTGELFF. The DNA of the CDR3 is TGTGCCAGCAGGAAGGGGGTACTAGCGCTGACCGGGGAGCTGTTTTTT.

This clonotype was found a few times. This chain joins TRBV30 and TRBJ2-2; tentative D call: TRBD2 (6 bases). Germline values: CDR1 GTSNPN, CDR2 SVGIG (reference sequence). This CDR3 is built from 14 residues. V gave up 0 bases and J gave up 6 bases, with 11 bases separating them. The CDR3 loop reads CAWSVRSGAGELFF. The CDR3 DNA follows: TGTGCCTGGAGTGTACGATCGGGAGCCGGGGAGCTGTTTTTT.

The chain is built from TRBV7-2 and TRBJ2-1; 11 bases line up with TRBD2. Germline values: CDR1 SGHTA, CDR2 FQGNSA. The CDR3 is made up of 16 amino acids. V lost 2 bases and J lost 4; bases outside the gene matches: 4. CDR3: CASSLWLAGGYNEQFF. The CDR3 DNA sequence: TGTGCCAGCAGCTTATGGCTAGCGGGAGGTTACAATGAGCAGTTCTTC. The entire variable domain, with the rest obtained from reference TRBV7-2 and TRBJ2-1, is as follows: GAGVSQSPSNKVTEKGKDVELRCDPISGHTALYWYRQSLGQGLEFLIYFQGNSAPDKSGLPSDRFSAERTGGSVSTLTIQRTQQEDSAVYLCASSLWLAGGYNEQFFGPGTRLTVL.

The chain carries TRBV24-1 and TRBJ2-3; 11 bases map to TRBD2. Germline V gene data show CDR1 as KGHDR and CDR2 as SFDVKD. This CDR3 spans 17 amino acids. V dropped 3 bases and J dropped 3; count of bases not matched to a gene: 7. CDR3 region: CATSDIWTSGQTDTQYF. The CDR3 DNA reads TGTGCCACCAGTGATATATGGACTAGCGGGCAGACAGATACGCAGTATTTT.

J is TRBJ1-2 and V is TRBV6-5; D not resolved. There are 12 residues in the CDR3. The germline V gene has CDR1 MNHEY and CDR2 SVGAGI. Trimming pared 5 bases from V and 8 bases from J, leaving 12 bases between. CDR3 in DNA: TGTGCCAGCAGTACCGGGAGAGAGGGCTACACCTTC. Protein product: CASSTGREGYTF.

This clonotype was detected a few times. This chain uses TRBV27 with TRBJ1-1, with no clear D. The V and J ends lost 5 bases and 3 bases respectively, with 4 bases between them. The CDR3 covers 11 residues. CDR1 is MNHEY, CDR2 SMNVEV, per germline (reference sequence). This CDR3 reads CASSGYTEAFF. The CDR3 coding sequence is TGTGCCAGCAGTGGATACACTGAAGCTTTCTTT.

The V gene is TRBV25-1, the J gene TRBJ2-5; 7 bases agree with TRBD1. Trimming at V came to 7 bases and at J to 4 bases, leaving 6 bases not matched to a gene. The CDR3 spans 13 residues. CDR1 is MGHDK, CDR2 SYGVNS, per germline. The CDR3 spells CASTSTGSETQYF. The CDR3 DNA is TGTGCCAGCACTTCGACAGGGTCAGAGACCCAGTACTTC.

This clonotype was recorded a few times. V and J are TRBV6-2 or TRBV6-3 and TRBJ2-7; no clear D. The germline CDR1 and CDR2 sequences are MNHEY and SVGEGT. This CDR3 comprises 15 residues. Deletions cut 2 bases from V and 7 bases from J, with 18 bases between. The CDR3 DNA is TGTGCCAGCAGTTACAGCACCAGCTATATTTCGGAGCAGTACTTC. This translates into CASSYSTSYISEQYF.

The rearrangement uses TRBV5-1 and TRBJ2-7, with 7 bases aligning to TRBD1. This CDR3 is built from 16 residues. In germline, CDR1 is SGHRS, CDR2 YFSETQ. The V and J ends lost 0 bases and 0 bases, in that order; junction bases with no gene match: 6. CDR3 nucleotides: TGCGCCAGCAGCTTGGGGTCGACAGGGAGCTCCTACGAGCAGTACTTC. Translating it yields CASSLGSTGSSYEQYF.

This clonotype appeared many times. CDR3 in amino acids: CSARWAAAISGNEQYF. CDR3 sequence (DNA): TGCAGTGCTAGATGGGCGGCAGCCATCTCGGGGAACGAGCAGTACTTC. J is TRBJ2-7 and V is TRBV20-1; D perhaps matches TRBD2 (5 bases). The germline gives CDR1 DFQATT, CDR2 SNEGSKA (reference sequence). This CDR3 comprises 16 residues. Trimming pared 2 bases from V and 5 bases from J, leaving 22 bases between.

This clonotype has at least ten counts. The chain is built from TRBV5-1 and TRBJ1-1; the match to TRBD1 covers 8 bases. Per the germline V gene, CDR1 is SGHRS and CDR2 is YFSETQ. J was trimmed by 1 base and V by 3 bases; bases with no gene match: 5. The CDR3 runs 15 residues. In DNA form, the CDR3 reads TGCGCCAGCAGCTCACAGGGGGTTCAGAACACTGAAGCTTTCTTT. The encoded protein is CASSSQGVQNTEAFF.

V and J are TRBV5-5 and TRBJ2-3, with D uncertain. The V end was cut by 0 bases, the J end by 2 bases, with 7 bases between. The length of the CDR3 is 14 residues. Germline V gene data show CDR1 as SGHKS and CDR2 as YYEKEE (reference sequence). The DNA for the CDR3 is TGTGCCAGCAGCTTGGGGCCGAACACAGATACGCAGTATTTT. This translates into CASSLGPNTDTQYF. Complete variable domain (other parts from reference TRBV5-5 and TRBJ2-3): DAGVTQSPTHLIKTRGQQVTLRCSPISGHKSVSWYQQVLGQGPQFIFQYYEKEERGRGNFPDRFSARQFPNYSSELNVNALLLGDSALYLCASSLGPNTDTQYFGPGTRLTVL.

The chain uses TRBV5-1 and TRBJ2-2; a possible D gene is TRBD2 (6 bases). Germline V gives CDR1 SGHRS, CDR2 YFSETQ. The CDR3 is made up of 16 amino acids. Trimming took off 2 bases at V and 2 bases at J, with 13 bases between the two ends. In DNA form, the CDR3 reads TGCGCCAGCAGCTTCATGACCGGGGGTAACACCGGGGAGCTGTTTTTT. Translated, it gives CASSFMTGGNTGELFF.

In its sample, this clonotype was seen many times. The chain uses TRBV7-3 and TRBJ1-2; D perhaps matches TRBD1 (5 bases). Looked up from germline, CDR1 is SGHTA and CDR2 is FQGTGA. V lost 5 bases and J 8 bases, leaving 15 bases between the germline ends. The CDR3 covers 13 residues. Here the CDR3 reads CASSPEGRGGYTF. Here the CDR3 DNA reads TGTGCCAGCAGCCCCGAAGGCCGGGGGGGCTACACCTTC.